The T cell receptor (beta chain) under discussion was sequenced for a study of blood T cells in healthy people across ages. Findings of the study overall: The CMV status of each donor remained undetermined, and this could have confounded shifts in expanded clonotypes.

A J-beta primer mix and a sample-barcoded 5' primer were used in a second PCR of about 7 to 12 cycles. Using its own MiXCR run on the 5' RACE reads, TCRdb lists one record per CDR3 protein. The sample lists over 550,000 distinct CDR3 sequences; about 30% were seen once. This clonotype was recorded once. Its specificity is unknown. There are 17 residues in the CDR3. Trimming removed 1 base from V and 10 bases from J; junction bases left unmatched: 18. Germline-derived CDR1 and CDR2 are SGHTA and FQGNSA. This chain connects TRBV7-2 to TRBJ2-5; 7 bases agree with TRBD2. Source material: blood. This receptor was obtained from a woman older than 75 in good health. The CDR3 DNA follows: TGTGCCAGCAGCTTAGGAGAGAGCGGGGTCACGGCCGGGGACCAGTACTTC. Translated: CASSLGESGVTAGDQYF.